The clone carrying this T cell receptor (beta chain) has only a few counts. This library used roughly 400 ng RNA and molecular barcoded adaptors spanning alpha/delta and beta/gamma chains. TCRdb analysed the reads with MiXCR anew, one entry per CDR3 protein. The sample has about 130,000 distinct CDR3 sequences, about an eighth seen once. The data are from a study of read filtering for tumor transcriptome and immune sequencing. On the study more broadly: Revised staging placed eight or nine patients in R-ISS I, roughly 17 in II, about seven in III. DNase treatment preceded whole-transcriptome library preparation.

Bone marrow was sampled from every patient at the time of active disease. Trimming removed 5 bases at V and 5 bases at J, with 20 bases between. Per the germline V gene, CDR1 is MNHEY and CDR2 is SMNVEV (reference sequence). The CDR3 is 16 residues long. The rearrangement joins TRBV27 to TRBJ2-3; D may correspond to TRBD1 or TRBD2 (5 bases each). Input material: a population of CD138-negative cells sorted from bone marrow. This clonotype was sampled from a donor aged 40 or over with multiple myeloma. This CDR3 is CASSLWGIGMRDTQYF. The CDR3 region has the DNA TGTGCCAGCAGTCTTTGGGGGATCGGAATGCGAGATACGCAGTATTTT.